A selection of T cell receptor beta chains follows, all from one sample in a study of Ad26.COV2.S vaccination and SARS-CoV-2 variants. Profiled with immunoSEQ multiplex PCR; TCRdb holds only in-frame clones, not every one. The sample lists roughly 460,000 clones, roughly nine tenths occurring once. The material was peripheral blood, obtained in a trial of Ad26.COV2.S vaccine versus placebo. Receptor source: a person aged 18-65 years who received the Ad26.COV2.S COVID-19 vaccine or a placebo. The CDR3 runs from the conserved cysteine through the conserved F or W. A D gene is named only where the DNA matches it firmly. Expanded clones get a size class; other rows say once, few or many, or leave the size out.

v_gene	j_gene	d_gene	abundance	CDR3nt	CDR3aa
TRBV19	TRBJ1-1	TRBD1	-	TGTGCCAGTAGGGTCATCCGGGACAGGGTGTTGTCGAACACTGAAGCTTTCTTT	CASRVIRDRVLSNTEAFF
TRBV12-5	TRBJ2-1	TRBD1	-	TGTGCTAGTGGGAAGGGACAGGGGACCTACAATGAGCAGTTCTTC	CASGKGQGTYNEQFF
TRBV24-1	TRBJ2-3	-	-	TGTGCCACCAGTTCCGGGCTAACGGATACGCAGTATTTT	CATSSGLTDTQYF
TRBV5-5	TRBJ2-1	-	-	TGTGCCAGCAGCTTCCTCCCCTACAATGAGCAGTTCTTC	CASSFLPYNEQFF
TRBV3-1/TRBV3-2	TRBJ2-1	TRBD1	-	TGTGCCAGCCGGGACAGGGAGTACAATGAGCAGTTCTTC	CASRDREYNEQFF
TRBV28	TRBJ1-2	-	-	TGTGCCAGCAGACTGGTGGCTGACTATGGCTACACCTTC	CASRLVADYGYTF
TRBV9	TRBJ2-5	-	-	TGTGCCAGCAGCGTCGGTTCCTCATCCCAAGAGACCCAGTACTTC	CASSVGSSSQETQYF
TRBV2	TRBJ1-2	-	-	TGTGCCAGCAGTGAAGCAGGGACCTTCTATGGCTACACCTTC	CASSEAGTFYGYTF
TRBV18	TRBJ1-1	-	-	TGTGCCAGCTCACCAGTGGGGATCGGCAGGGGCACTGAAGCTTTCTTT	CASSPVGIGRGTEAFF
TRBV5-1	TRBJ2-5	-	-	TGCGCCAGCATGAAGGAGGGTTCGGAGACCCAGTACTTC	CASMKEGSETQYF
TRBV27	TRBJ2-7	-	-	TGTGCCAGCAGTTTAGGAGGGCCCTACGAGCAGTACTTC	CASSLGGPYEQYF
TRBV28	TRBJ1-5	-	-	TGTGCCAGCAGTTCAGGGATTCAGCCCCAGCATTTT	CASSSGIQPQHF
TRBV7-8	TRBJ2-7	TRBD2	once	TGTGCCACCAAAAAGGGTAGCGGGAGAGGGTTGGGCAACGAGCAGTACTTC	CATKKGSGRGLGNEQYF
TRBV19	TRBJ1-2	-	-	TGTGCCAGTAGTATCGGATTGGATGGCTACACCTTC	CASSIGLDGYTF
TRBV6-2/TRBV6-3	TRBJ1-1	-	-	TGTGCCAGCAGTTACCTTGGCAGGAACACTGAAGCTTTCTTT	CASSYLGRNTEAFF
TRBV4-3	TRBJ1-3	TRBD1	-	TGCGCCAGCAGCCAGGACAGGGACTCTGGAAACACCATATATTTT	CASSQDRDSGNTIYF
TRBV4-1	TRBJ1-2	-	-	TGCGCCAGCAGCCAAGTTAAGGCAGGAACGGCGGACTACACCTTC	CASSQVKAGTADYTF
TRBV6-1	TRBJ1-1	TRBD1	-	TGTGCCAGCAGTGAAGGTCGGGACAGATGGGGGGCGAACACTGAAGCTTTCTTT	CASSEGRDRWGANTEAFF
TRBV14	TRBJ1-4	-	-	TGTGCCAGCAGCCAATTAGGGGGAGTCGGTGAAAAACTGTTTTTT	CASSQLGGVGEKLFF
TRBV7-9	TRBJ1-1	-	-	TGTGCCAGCAGCTTAGACAGGGTTGAAGCTTTCTTT	CASSLDRVEAFF
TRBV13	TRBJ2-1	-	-	TGTGCCAGCAGCTTACCGTGGGATGAGCAGTTCTTC	CASSLPWDEQFF
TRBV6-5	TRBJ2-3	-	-	TGTGCCAGCAGTTGGGGCAGGGCTAGCACAGATACGCAGTATTTT	CASSWGRASTDTQYF
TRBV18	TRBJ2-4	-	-	TGTGCCAGCTCACCATTACCAGGAAGGGAAAACATTCAGTACTTC	CASSPLPGRENIQYF
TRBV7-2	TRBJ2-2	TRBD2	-	TGTGCCAGCAGCTCTCTGGGCGGGGGTGACGGGGAGCTGTTTTTT	CASSSLGGGDGELFF
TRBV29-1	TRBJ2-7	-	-	TGCAGCGTTTCCCTCAGACGCCACCAAGGCGACGAGCAGTACTTC	CSVSLRRHQGDEQYF
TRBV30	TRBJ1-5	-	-	TGTGCCTGGAGTGTAAAGGTCGGACGGAACAATCAGCCCCAGCATTTT	CAWSVKVGRNNQPQHF
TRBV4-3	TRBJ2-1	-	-	TGCGCCAGCAGCCAAGATACTCAGGGATACAATGAGCAGTTCTTC	CASSQDTQGYNEQFF
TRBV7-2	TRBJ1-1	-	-	TGTGCCAGCAGCTTAGCGCGTCACAGGATGAACACTGAAGCTTTCTTT	CASSLARHRMNTEAFF
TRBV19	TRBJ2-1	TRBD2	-	TGTGCCAGTAGTACCAGGACTAGCGGGAGTGGTGCCGAGAATGAGCAGTTCTTC	CASSTRTSGSGAENEQFF
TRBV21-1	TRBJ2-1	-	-	TGTGCCAGCAGCACCGGTTACAATGAGCAGTTCTTC	CASSTGYNEQFF
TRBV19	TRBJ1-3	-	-	TGTGCCAGTAGTTCCGGAAACACCATATATTTT	CASSSGNTIYF
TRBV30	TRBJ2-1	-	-	TGTGCCTGGAGTGAGAATGAGCAGTTCTTC	CAWSENEQFF
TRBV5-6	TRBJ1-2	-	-	TGTGCCAGCAGCTTGGTTTTGGGTCCTGTTGGCTACACCTTC	CASSLVLGPVGYTF
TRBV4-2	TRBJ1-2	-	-	TGTGCCAGCAGCCAAGAAGGCCAGGGGCACTATGGCTACACCTTC	CASSQEGQGHYGYTF
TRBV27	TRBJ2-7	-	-	TGTGCCAGCAGTTCCCGTGGGGCCGAGCAGTACTTC	CASSSRGAEQYF
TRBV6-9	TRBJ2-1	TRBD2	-	TGTGCCAGCAGTTATCGGACTAGCGGGGTTTGGGATGAGCAGTTCTTC	CASSYRTSGVWDEQFF
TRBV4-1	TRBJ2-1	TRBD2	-	TGCGCCAGCAGCCAATTCAGCGGGAGTTCATACAATGAGCAGTTCTTC	CASSQFSGSSYNEQFF
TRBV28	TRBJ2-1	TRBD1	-	TGTGCCAGCAAAAGACAGGGGGGTTTTAATGAGCAGTTCTTC	CASKRQGGFNEQFF
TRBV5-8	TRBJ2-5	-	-	TGTGCCAGCAGCTTGTTTGGGGGCAGCGGAGAGACCCAGTACTTC	CASSLFGGSGETQYF
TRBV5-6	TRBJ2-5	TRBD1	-	TGTGCCAGCAGCCGTCCCGGGACAGGGAAAGAGACCCAGTACTTC	CASSRPGTGKETQYF
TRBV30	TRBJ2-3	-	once	TGTGCCTGGAGTGCCCCCCCTTATACGCAGTATTTT	CAWSAPPYTQYF